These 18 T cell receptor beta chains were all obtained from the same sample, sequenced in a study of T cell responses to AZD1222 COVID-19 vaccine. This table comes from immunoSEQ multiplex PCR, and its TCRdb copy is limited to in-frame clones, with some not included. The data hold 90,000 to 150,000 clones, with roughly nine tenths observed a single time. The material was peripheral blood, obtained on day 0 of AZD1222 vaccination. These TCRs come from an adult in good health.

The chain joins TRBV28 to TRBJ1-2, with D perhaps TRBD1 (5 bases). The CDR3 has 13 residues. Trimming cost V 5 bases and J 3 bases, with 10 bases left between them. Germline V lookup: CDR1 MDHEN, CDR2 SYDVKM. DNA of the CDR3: TGTGCCAGCAGTCAACCGACAGACTATGGCTACACCTTC. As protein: CASSQPTDYGYTF.

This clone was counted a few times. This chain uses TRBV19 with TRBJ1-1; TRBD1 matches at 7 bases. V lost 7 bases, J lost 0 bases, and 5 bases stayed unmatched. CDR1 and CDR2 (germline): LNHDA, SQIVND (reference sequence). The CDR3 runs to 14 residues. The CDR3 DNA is TGTGCCAGTAATTGGGACAGCATGAACACTGAAGCTTTCTTT. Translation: CASNWDSMNTEAFF.

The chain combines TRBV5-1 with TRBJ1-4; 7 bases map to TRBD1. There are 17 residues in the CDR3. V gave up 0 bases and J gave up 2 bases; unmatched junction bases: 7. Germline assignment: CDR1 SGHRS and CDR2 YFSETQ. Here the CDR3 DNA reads TGCGCCAGCAGCTTGGAGGGGGCCGGGGCTACTAATGAAAAACTGTTTTTT. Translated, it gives CASSLEGAGATNEKLFF. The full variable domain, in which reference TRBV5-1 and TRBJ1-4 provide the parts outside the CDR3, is KAGVTQTPRYLIKTRGQQVTLSCSPISGHRSVSWYQQTPGQGLQFLFEYFSETQRNKGNFPGRFSGRQFSNSRSEMNVSTLELGDSALYLCASSLEGAGATNEKLFFGSGTQLSVL.

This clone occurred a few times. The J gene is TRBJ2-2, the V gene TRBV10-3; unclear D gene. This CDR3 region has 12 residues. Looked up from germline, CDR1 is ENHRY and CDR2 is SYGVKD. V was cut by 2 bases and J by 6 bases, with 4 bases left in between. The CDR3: CAISEPPGELFF. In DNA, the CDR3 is TGTGCCATCAGTGAGCCCCCCGGGGAGCTGTTTTTT.

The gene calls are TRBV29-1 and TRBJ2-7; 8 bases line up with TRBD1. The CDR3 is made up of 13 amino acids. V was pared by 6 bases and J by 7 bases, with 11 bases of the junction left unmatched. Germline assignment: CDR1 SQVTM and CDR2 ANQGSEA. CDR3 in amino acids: CSVSPGQGGEQYF. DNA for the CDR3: TGCAGCGTCTCTCCCGGACAGGGCGGTGAGCAGTACTTC.

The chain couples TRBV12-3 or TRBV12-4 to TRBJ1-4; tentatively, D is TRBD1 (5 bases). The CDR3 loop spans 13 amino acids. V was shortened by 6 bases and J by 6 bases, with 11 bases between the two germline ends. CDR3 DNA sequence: TGTGCCAGCAGCCCGGACACGGATGAAAAACTGTTTTTT. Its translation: CASSPDTDEKLFF.

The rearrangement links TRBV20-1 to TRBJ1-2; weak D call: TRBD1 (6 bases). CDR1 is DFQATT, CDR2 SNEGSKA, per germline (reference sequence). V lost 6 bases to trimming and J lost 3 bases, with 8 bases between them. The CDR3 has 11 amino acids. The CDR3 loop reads CSAPGDYGYTF. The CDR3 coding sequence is TGCAGTGCCCCAGGGGACTATGGCTACACCTTC.

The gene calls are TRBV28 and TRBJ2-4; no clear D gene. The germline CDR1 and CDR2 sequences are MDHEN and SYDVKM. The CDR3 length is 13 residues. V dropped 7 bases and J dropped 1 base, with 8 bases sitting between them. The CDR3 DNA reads TGTGCCAGCACCTTTGGCGCCAAAAACATTCAGTACTTC. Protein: CASTFGAKNIQYF.

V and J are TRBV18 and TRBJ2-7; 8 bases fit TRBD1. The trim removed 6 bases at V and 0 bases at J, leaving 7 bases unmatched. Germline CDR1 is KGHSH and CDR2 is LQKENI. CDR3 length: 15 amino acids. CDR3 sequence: CASSPTGDASYEQYF. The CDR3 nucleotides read TGTGCCAGCTCTCCGACAGGGGATGCCTCCTACGAGCAGTACTTC.

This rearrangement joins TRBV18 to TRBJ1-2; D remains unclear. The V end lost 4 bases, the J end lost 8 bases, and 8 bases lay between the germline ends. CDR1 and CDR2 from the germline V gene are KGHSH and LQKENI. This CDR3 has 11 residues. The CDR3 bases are TGTGCCAGCTCACTCCTGGACGGCTACACCTTC. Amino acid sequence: CASSLLDGYTF.

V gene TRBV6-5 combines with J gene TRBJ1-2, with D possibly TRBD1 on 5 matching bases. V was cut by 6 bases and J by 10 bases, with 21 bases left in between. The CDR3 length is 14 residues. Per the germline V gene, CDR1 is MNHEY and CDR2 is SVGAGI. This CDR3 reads CASSPASGTMVYTF. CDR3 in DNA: TGTGCCAGCAGCCCCGCTTCCGGGACCATGGTCTACACCTTC.

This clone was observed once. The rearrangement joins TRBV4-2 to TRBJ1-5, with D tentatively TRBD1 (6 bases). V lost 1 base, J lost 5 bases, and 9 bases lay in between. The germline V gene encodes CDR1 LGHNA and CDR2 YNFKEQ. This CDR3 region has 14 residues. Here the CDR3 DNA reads TGTGCCAGCAGCCAAGGGACAGCTGATCAGCCCCAGCATTTT. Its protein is CASSQGTADQPQHF.

CDR3 DNA: TGTGCCAGCAGGGCAGGCCTGAGCAATCAGCCCCAGCATTTT. This codes for CASRAGLSNQPQHF. This chain joins TRBV27 and TRBJ1-5; D not resolved. V was pared by 6 bases and J by 1 base, with 10 bases between. Germline lookup yields CDR1 MNHEY and CDR2 SMNVEV (reference sequence). This CDR3 region has 14 residues.

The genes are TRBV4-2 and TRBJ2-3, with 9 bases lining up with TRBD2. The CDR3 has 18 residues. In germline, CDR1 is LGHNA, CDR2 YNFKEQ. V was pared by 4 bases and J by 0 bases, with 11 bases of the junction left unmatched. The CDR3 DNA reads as TGTGCCAGCAGCCCCCACACCCGACTAGCGGCTAGCACAGATACGCAGTATTTT. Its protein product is CASSPHTRLAASTDTQYF.

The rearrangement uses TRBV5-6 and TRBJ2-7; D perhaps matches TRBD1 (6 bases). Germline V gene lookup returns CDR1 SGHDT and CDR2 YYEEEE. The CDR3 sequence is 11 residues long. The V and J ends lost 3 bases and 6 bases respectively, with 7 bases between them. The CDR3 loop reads CASSWGLEQYF. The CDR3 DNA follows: TGTGCCAGCAGCTGGGGGCTCGAGCAGTACTTC.

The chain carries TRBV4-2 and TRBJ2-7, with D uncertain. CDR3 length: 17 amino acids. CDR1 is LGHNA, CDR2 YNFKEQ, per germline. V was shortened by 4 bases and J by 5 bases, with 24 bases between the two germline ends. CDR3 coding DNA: TGTGCCAGCAGCCCCTCCCATGACGTAGCTCAGTTCCACGAGCAGTACTTC. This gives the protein CASSPSHDVAQFHEQYF.

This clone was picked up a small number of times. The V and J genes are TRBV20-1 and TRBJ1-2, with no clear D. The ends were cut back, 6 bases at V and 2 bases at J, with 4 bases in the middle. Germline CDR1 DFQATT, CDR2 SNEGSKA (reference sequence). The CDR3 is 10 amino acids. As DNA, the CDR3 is TGCAGTGCCGCAAACTATGGCTACACCTTC. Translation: CSAANYGYTF.

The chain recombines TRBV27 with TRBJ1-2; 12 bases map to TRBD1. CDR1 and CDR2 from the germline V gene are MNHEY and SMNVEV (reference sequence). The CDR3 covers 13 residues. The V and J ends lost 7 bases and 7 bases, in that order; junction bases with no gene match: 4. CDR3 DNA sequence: TGTGCCAGCACCCCGGGACAGGGGGCTGGCTACACCTTC. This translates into CASTPGQGAGYTF.